The 32 T cell receptor beta chains presented below share a single source sample, sequenced in a study of blood T cell repertoires in COVID-19. TCRdb's copy holds only in-frame clones and misses some; the assay was immunoSEQ multiplex PCR. The sample carries approximately 200,000 clones, roughly four fifths recorded once. Sequenced sample: peripheral blood. These receptors came from a woman aged 50 to 60 with acute or convalescent COVID-19.

V and J are TRBV28 and TRBJ2-2; 9 bases are shared with TRBD1. The CDR3 runs to 16 residues. Per germline, CDR1 MDHEN and CDR2 SYDVKM. Losses at the gene ends were 4 bases for V and 3 bases for J; bases not matched to a gene: 6. This CDR3 is CASSSYRDRDTGELFF. CDR3 nucleotides: TGTGCCAGCAGTTCCTACCGGGACAGGGACACCGGGGAGCTGTTTTTT.

This clone occurred once. CDR3 amino acids: CASRKRGQPQHF. The CDR3 region has the DNA TGTGCCAGCAGGAAACGCGGTCAGCCCCAGCATTTT. The chain employs TRBV6-5 and TRBJ1-5; D not resolved. CDR1 is MNHEY and CDR2 is SVGAGI in the germline V gene. The ends were cut back, 6 bases at V and 6 bases at J, with 9 bases in the middle. The CDR3 totals 12 residues.

This clone has only one observation. This rearrangement joins TRBV19 to TRBJ1-2, with 10 bases aligning to TRBD1. CDR1 and CDR2 (germline): LNHDA, SQIVND (reference sequence). With 7 bases clipped from V and 5 bases from J, the junction kept 10 bases outside the gene matches. The CDR3 contains 15 residues. This CDR3 reads CASNSRGQGKYGYTF. CDR3 nucleotides: TGTGCCAGTAACTCTCGGGGACAGGGGAAATATGGCTACACCTTC.

The V gene is TRBV6-6, the J gene TRBJ2-7; 9 nucleotides agree with TRBD2. CDR3 size: 15 residues. After removal of 2 bases from V and 7 bases from J, the junction contained 9 bases not matched to a gene. The V gene's germline CDR1 is MNHNY and CDR2 SVGAGI (reference sequence). CDR3: CASSYPTRGRDEQYF. CDR3 nucleotides: TGTGCCAGCAGTTACCCCACCCGCGGGAGGGATGAGCAGTACTTC.

This clone came up once. This chain uses TRBV6-5 with TRBJ2-1, with 14 nucleotides matching TRBD2. V shed 6 bases, J shed 8 bases, and the junction held 6 bases outside the gene matches. Germline-derived CDR1 and CDR2 are MNHEY and SVGAGI. The CDR3 extends over 15 amino acids. The CDR3 DNA sequence: TGTGCCAGCAGGGGGGGACTAGCGGGAGTTCATGAGCAGTTCTTC. It is translated as CASRGGLAGVHEQFF.

The chain couples TRBV7-8 to TRBJ2-2, with a tentative D call TRBD2 (6 bases). The CDR3 extends over 18 amino acids. The V end was cut by 5 bases, the J end by 4 bases, with 23 bases between. CDR1 and CDR2 (germline): SGHVS, FQNEAQ. The DNA for the CDR3 is TGTGCCAGCAGCCTTAAACCGGGACTTAGTAGAGGCACCGGGGAGCTGTTTTTT. This translates into CASSLKPGLSRGTGELFF.

The J gene is TRBJ2-7, the V gene TRBV4-1; TRBD2 matches 8 bases. CDR1 MGHRA and CDR2 YSYEKL come from the germline V gene. V was clipped by 0 bases and J by 4 bases; unmatched bases: 8. The CDR3 length is 16 residues. DNA for the CDR3: TGCGCCAGCAGCCAAGAAGAAGGGACTAGAGGATACGAGCAGTACTTC. Its translation: CASSQEEGTRGYEQYF.

This clone was detected only a few times. The gene calls are TRBV27 and TRBJ2-3; no clear D gene. From germline, CDR1 is MNHEY and CDR2 SMNVEV (reference sequence). This CDR3 is built from 14 residues. Trimming removed 5 bases at V and 0 bases at J, with 9 bases between. CDR3 DNA sequence: TGTGCCAGCAGTGGGCTATTAAGCACAGATACGCAGTATTTT. It codes for CASSGLLSTDTQYF.

The V gene is TRBV27, the J gene TRBJ2-7; weak D call: TRBD1 (5 bases). The CDR3 is 15 residues long. Trimming removed 2 bases from V and 0 bases from J, with 11 bases in between. Germline V gives CDR1 MNHEY, CDR2 SMNVEV (reference sequence). The CDR3 DNA reads TGTGCCAGCAGTTTAAAGGGGCGAGGCTCCTACGAGCAGTACTTC. This encodes CASSLKGRGSYEQYF.

The chain uses TRBV7-2 and TRBJ1-6, with 9 bases aligning to TRBD1. The CDR3 is 16 amino acids. The V gene end was trimmed by 4 bases and the J gene end by 2 bases; junction bases not matched to a gene: 3. Per germline, CDR1 SGHTA and CDR2 FQGNSA. CDR3 nucleotides: TGTGCCAGCAGCTACACAGGGGGCGCCTATAATTCACCCCTCCACTTT. Encoded protein: CASSYTGGAYNSPLHF. Together with reference TRBV7-2 and TRBJ1-6, the CDR3 gives the full variable domain: GAGVSQSPSNKVTEKGKDVELRCDPISGHTALYWYRQSLGQGLEFLIYFQGNSAPDKSGLPSDRFSAERTGGSVSTLTIQRTQQEDSAVYLCASSYTGGAYNSPLHFGNGTRLTVT.

This clone showed up just once. The chain recombines TRBV24-1 with TRBJ1-5; D unclear. This CDR3 comprises 14 residues. Germline assignment: CDR1 KGHDR and CDR2 SFDVKD. The ends were cut back, 3 bases at V and 3 bases at J, with 8 bases in the middle. This chain's CDR3 is CATSDMAVNQPQHF. In DNA form, the CDR3 reads TGTGCCACCAGTGATATGGCGGTCAATCAGCCCCAGCATTTT.

CDR3 amino acids: CASSISREDTGELFF. Written as DNA, the CDR3 is TGTGCCAGTAGTATCAGCAGGGAGGACACCGGGGAGCTGTTTTTT. The J gene is TRBJ2-2, the V gene TRBV19, with a possible D match to TRBD2 (6 bases). This CDR3 region has 15 residues. Trimming took 3 bases from V and 3 from J, leaving 11 bases between them. The V gene's germline CDR1 is LNHDA and CDR2 SQIVND (reference sequence).

CDR3 bases: TGCAGTGCTAGTACAGGGGGGGAAGAGACCCAGTACTTC. Its protein is CSASTGGEETQYF. V usage is TRBV20-1 and J usage is TRBJ2-5; a weak D match, TRBD1 (8 bases). V was pared by 3 bases and J by 3 bases, with 11 bases between. The CDR3 runs 13 residues. Germline CDR1 and CDR2: DFQATT and SNEGSKA (reference sequence).

The J gene is TRBJ2-3, the V gene TRBV29-1; 9 nucleotides agree with TRBD1. Germline-derived CDR1 and CDR2 are SQVTM and ANQGSEA. The length of the CDR3 is 16 residues. The junction had 8 bases not matched to a gene; V was cut back by 4 bases and J by 0 bases. CDR3 sequence: CSVVGDRVSSTDTQYF. The CDR3 DNA reads TGCAGCGTTGTAGGGGACAGGGTGTCAAGCACAGATACGCAGTATTTT.

Only one count was recorded for this clone. The sample holds other DNA sequences that translate to the same CDR3. The chain has TRBV11-2 and TRBJ1-1, with no clear D. Trimming pared 0 bases from V and 3 bases from J, leaving 5 bases between. CDR1 and CDR2 from the germline V gene are SGHAT and FQNNGV. CDR3 size: 13 residues. The CDR3 DNA follows: TGTGCCAGCAGCTTAGATCGAGACACTGAAGCTTTCTTT. This encodes CASSLDRDTEAFF.

V usage is TRBV2 and J usage is TRBJ2-5; TRBD2 aligns across 7 bases. After removal of 4 bases from V and 3 bases from J, the junction contained 2 bases not matched to a gene. The CDR3 has 13 residues. Per the germline V gene, CDR1 is SNHLY and CDR2 is FYNNEI. CDR3 amino acids: CASSAGREETQYF. The CDR3 DNA follows: TGTGCCAGCAGTGCGGGGAGGGAAGAGACCCAGTACTTC.

In its sample, this clone was seen once. The genes are TRBV6-1 and TRBJ2-7; 9 bases are shared with TRBD2. The CDR3 totals 14 residues. The ends lost 7 bases at V and 2 bases at J; junction bases unmatched: 6. Germline V gives CDR1 MNHNS, CDR2 SASEGT. The CDR3 here is CASNSGGTTYEQYF. The DNA of the CDR3 is TGTGCCAGCAACAGCGGGGGGACTACCTACGAGCAGTACTTC.

The chain carries TRBV12-3 or TRBV12-4 and TRBJ1-2; a possible D gene is TRBD1 (6 bases). CDR3 size: 13 residues. The V and J ends lost 1 base and 6 bases respectively, with 9 bases between them. CDR3 DNA: TGTGCCAGCAGTTTAGGCAGGGGCGATGGCTACACCTTC. This encodes CASSLGRGDGYTF.

This chain links TRBV5-6 with TRBJ1-3; D gene unclear. CDR1 and CDR2 (germline): SGHDT, YYEEEE. The CDR3 covers 15 residues. Trimming took off 0 bases at V and 3 bases at J, with 10 bases between the two ends. The CDR3 here is CASSLGPGDGNTIYF. The CDR3 DNA follows: TGTGCCAGCAGCTTGGGGCCGGGAGATGGAAACACCATATATTTT.

CDR3 coding DNA: TGTGCCAGCAGCTGGAGGGAGACCCAGTACTTC. This encodes CASSWRETQYF. The rearrangement joins TRBV14 to TRBJ2-5; D may be TRBD2 (5 bases). CDR3 length: 11 residues. Trimming removed 5 bases from V and 5 bases from J, with 6 bases in between. Germline V gives CDR1 SGHDN, CDR2 FVKESK.

This clone was seen many times. The chain joins TRBV18 to TRBJ2-2, with D possibly being TRBD1 (6 bases). The germline gives CDR1 KGHSH, CDR2 LQKENI. CDR3 size: 15 residues. The V end lost 1 base, the J end lost 0 bases, and 6 bases lay between the germline ends. CDR3 in amino acids: CASSPQGANTGELFF. CDR3 DNA sequence: TGTGCCAGCTCACCACAGGGGGCGAACACCGGGGAGCTGTTTTTT.

This sequence joins TRBV28 and TRBJ2-1; TRBD1 is a possible D gene (5 bases). V shed 9 bases and J shed 6 bases, with 15 bases lying between them. Per germline, CDR1 MDHEN and CDR2 SYDVKM. This CDR3 is 13 amino acids long. The CDR3 region has the DNA TGTGCCAGTCAGACAGTCCCTAGCAATGAGCAGTTCTTC. It is translated as CASQTVPSNEQFF.

V usage is TRBV4-1 and J usage is TRBJ2-7, with 8 positions matching TRBD2. With 0 bases clipped from V and 0 bases from J, the junction kept 4 bases outside the gene matches. The germline V gene encodes CDR1 MGHRA and CDR2 YSYEKL. The CDR3 is 16 amino acids. The CDR3 sequence: CASSQDPSGGSYEQYF. CDR3 in DNA: TGCGCCAGCAGCCAAGATCCCAGCGGGGGCTCCTACGAGCAGTACTTC.

The rearrangement joins TRBV7-3 to TRBJ2-5; 7 positions match TRBD2. The CDR3 consists of 13 residues. Germline CDR1 is SGHTA and CDR2 is FQGTGA. Trimming removed 2 bases from V and 5 bases from J; junction bases left unmatched: 2. The CDR3 region is CASSLWEGETQYF. The CDR3 DNA follows: TGTGCCAGCAGCTTATGGGAGGGGGAGACCCAGTACTTC.

V gene TRBV7-8 combines with J gene TRBJ1-1; perhaps TRBD1 as D (5 bases). Germline CDR1 reads SGHVS; CDR2 reads FQNEAQ. The CDR3 spans 13 residues. The V end was cut by 3 bases, the J end by 3 bases, with 8 bases between. The CDR3 loop reads CASSLGPDTEAFF. CDR3 DNA: TGTGCCAGCAGCTTGGGGCCGGACACTGAAGCTTTCTTT. The variable domain in full, completed from reference TRBV7-8 and TRBJ1-1, reads GAGVSQSPRYKVAKRGQDVALRCDPISGHVSLFWYQQALGQGPEFLTYFQNEAQLDKSGLPSDRFFAERPEGSVSTLKIQRTQQEDSAVYLCASSLGPDTEAFFGQGTRLTVV.

The CDR3 sequence is CASRLGTSGDLDTQYF. CDR3 bases: TGTGCCAGCAGACTCGGGACTAGCGGAGACCTTGATACGCAGTATTTT. The J gene is TRBJ2-3, the V gene TRBV7-6; the match to TRBD2 covers 11 bases. V was clipped by 6 bases and J by 6 bases; unmatched bases: 11. This CDR3 is built from 16 residues. The germline V gene encodes CDR1 SGHVS and CDR2 FNYEAQ.

This clone has just one count. The chain couples TRBV7-8 to TRBJ2-6; 10 nucleotides align to TRBD2. Trimming took 1 base from V and 0 from J; bases not matched to a gene: 6. Germline loops: CDR1 SGHVS, CDR2 FQNEAQ. This CDR3 has 19 residues. Here the CDR3 reads CASSLVLAGAYSGANVLTF. Written as DNA, the CDR3 is TGTGCCAGCAGCTTAGTGCTAGCGGGGGCGTACTCTGGGGCCAACGTCCTGACTTTC.

This clone was detected once. This chain joins TRBV28 and TRBJ2-3; maybe TRBD1 (8 bases). Germline CDR1 and CDR2: MDHEN and SYDVKM. The V gene lost 4 bases and the J gene lost 5 bases, with 13 bases spanning the gap. This CDR3 is built from 14 residues. The DNA of the CDR3 is TGTGCCAGCAGTTCACAGGGGGAGGGAGATACGCAGTATTTT. Translating gives CASSSQGEGDTQYF.

V and J are TRBV5-4 and TRBJ2-1; TRBD1 is a possible D gene (5 bases). Germline-derived CDR1 and CDR2 are SGHNT and YYREEE (reference sequence). The germline V and J ends were trimmed by 1 base and 6 bases, with 8 bases remaining between them. The length of the CDR3 is 13 residues. The CDR3 reads CASSLKGSNEQFF. CDR3 sequence (DNA): TGTGCCAGCAGCTTGAAGGGGTCCAATGAGCAGTTCTTC. Combining the CDR3 with reference TRBV5-4 and TRBJ2-1 gives the whole variable domain ETGVTQSPTHLIKTRGQQVTLRCSSQSGHNTVSWYQQALGQGPQFIFQYYREEENGRGNFPPRFSGLQFPNYSSELNVNALELDDSALYLCASSLKGSNEQFFGPGTRLTVL.

This chain uses TRBV30 with TRBJ1-4; 7 nucleotides align to TRBD1. The CDR3 runs to 15 residues. Germline V lookup: CDR1 GTSNPN, CDR2 SVGIG (reference sequence). Unmatched junction bases numbered 9, after V lost 0 bases and J lost 8 bases. The CDR3 sequence is CAWSVPVRGVEKLFF. The CDR3 DNA reads TGTGCCTGGAGTGTTCCGGTCAGGGGGGTGGAAAAACTGTTTTTT.

The chain carries TRBV7-3 and TRBJ2-3, with 12 nucleotides matching TRBD2. CDR3 length: 16 residues. The trim removed 5 bases at V and 1 base at J, leaving 4 bases unmatched. Germline assignment: CDR1 SGHTA and CDR2 FQGTGA. This CDR3 is CASSPSGGVRTDTQYF. CDR3 coding DNA: TGTGCCAGCAGCCCTAGCGGGGGGGTGCGCACAGATACGCAGTATTTT.

The genes are TRBV14 and TRBJ2-2, with TRBD1 identical over 7 bases. Germline CDR1 and CDR2: SGHDN and FVKESK. J gave up 6 bases and V 2 bases, and 0 bases lay outside the gene matches. This CDR3 comprises 13 residues. CDR3 nucleotide sequence: TGTGCCAGCAGCCAACAGGGGGCCGGGGAGCTGTTTTTT. It yields the protein CASSQQGAGELFF.